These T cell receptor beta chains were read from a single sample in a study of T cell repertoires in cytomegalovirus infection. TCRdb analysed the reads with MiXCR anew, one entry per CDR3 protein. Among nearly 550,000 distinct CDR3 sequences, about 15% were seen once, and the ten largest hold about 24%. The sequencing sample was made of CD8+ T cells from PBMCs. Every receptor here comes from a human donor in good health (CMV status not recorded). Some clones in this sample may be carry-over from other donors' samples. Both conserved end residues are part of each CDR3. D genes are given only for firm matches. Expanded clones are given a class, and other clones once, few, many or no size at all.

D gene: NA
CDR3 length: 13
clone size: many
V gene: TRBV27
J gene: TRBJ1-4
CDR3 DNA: TGTGCCAGCAGTTTATCTCCGGGTGAAAAACTGTTTTTT
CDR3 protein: CASSLSPGEKLFF

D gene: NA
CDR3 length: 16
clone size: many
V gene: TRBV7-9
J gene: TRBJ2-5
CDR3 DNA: TGTGCCAGCAGCTCAACCCGCCAACTAGTTAGAGAGACCCAGTACTTC
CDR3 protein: CASSSTRQLVRETQYF

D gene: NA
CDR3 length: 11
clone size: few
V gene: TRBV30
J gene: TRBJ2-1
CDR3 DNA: TGTGCCTGGAGAACGTGGGATGAGCAGTTCTTC
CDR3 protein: CAWRTWDEQFF

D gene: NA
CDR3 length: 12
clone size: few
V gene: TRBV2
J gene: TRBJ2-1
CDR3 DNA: TGTGCCGGAGGGGGTTCCTACAATGAGCAGTTCTTC
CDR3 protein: CAGGGSYNEQFF

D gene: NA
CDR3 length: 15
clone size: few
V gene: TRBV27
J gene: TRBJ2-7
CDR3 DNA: TGTGCCAGCAGTTGGGGGGCGGGGGATTCCTACGAGCAGTACTTC
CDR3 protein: CASSWGAGDSYEQYF

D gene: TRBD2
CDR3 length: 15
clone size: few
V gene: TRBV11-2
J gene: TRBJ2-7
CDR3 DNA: TGTGCCAGCAGCCCCGTGGCGGGGGGAACCTACGAGCAGTACTTC
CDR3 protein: CASSPVAGGTYEQYF

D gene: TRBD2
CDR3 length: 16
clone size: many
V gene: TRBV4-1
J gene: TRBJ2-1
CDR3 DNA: TGCGCCAGCAGCCGAGGGACTAGCGACTCCTACAATGAGCAGTTCTTC
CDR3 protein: CASSRGTSDSYNEQFF

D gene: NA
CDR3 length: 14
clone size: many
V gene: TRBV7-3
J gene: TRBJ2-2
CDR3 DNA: TGTGCCAGCAGTCTGGACAGAAACACCGGGGAGCTGTTTTTT
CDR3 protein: CASSLDRNTGELFF

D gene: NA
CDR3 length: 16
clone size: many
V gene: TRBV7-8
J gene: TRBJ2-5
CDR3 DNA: TGTGCCAGCAGCCCCGGGACTCAGAGGCTCCAAGAGACCCAGTACTTC
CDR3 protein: CASSPGTQRLQETQYF

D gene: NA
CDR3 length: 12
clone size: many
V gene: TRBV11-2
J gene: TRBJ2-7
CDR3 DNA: TGTGCCAGCAGCCAAGAGGGGGACGAGCAGTACTTC
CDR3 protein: CASSQEGDEQYF

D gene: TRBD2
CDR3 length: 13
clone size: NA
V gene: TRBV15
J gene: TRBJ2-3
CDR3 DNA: TGTGCCACCAGCCGGGGGGGGCGGGATACGCAGTATTTT
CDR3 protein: CATSRGGRDTQYF

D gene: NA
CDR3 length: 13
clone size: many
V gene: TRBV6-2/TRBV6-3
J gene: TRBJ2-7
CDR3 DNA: TGTGCCAGCAGTAAGGCTGCATCCTACGAGCAGTACTTC
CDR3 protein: CASSKAASYEQYF

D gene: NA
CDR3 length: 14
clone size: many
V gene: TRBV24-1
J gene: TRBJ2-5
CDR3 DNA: TGTGCCACCAGTGCGTACGGGGCGCAAGAGACCCAGTACTTC
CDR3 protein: CATSAYGAQETQYF

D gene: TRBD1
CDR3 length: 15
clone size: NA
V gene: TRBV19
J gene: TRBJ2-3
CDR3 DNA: TGTGCCAGTAGTATTTGGGACAGTCGCACAGATACGCAGTATTTT
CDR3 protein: CASSIWDSRTDTQYF

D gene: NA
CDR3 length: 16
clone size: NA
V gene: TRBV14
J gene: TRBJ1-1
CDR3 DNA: TGTGCCAGCAGCCCCCCAGGGGAGGCCATGAACACTGAAGCTTTCTTT
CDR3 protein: CASSPPGEAMNTEAFF

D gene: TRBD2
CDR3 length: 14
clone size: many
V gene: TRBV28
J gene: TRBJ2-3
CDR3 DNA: TGTGCCACCCAACGCGGGGGGCGGGGAGATACGCAGTATTTT
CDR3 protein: CATQRGGRGDTQYF

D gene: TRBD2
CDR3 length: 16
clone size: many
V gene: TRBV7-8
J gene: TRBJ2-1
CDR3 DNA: TGTGCCAGCAGCGATCGTAGCGGGGGCTCCTACAATGAGCAGTTCTTC
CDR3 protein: CASSDRSGGSYNEQFF

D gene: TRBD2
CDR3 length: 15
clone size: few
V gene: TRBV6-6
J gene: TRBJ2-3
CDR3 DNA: TGTGCCAGCAGTTACGGGGGGGAGCTCACAGATACGCAGTATTTT
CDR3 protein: CASSYGGELTDTQYF

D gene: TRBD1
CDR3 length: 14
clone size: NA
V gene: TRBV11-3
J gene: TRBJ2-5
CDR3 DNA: TGTGCCAGCAGCCGGGGACAGTCGGGGGAGACCCAGTACTTC
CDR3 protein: CASSRGQSGETQYF

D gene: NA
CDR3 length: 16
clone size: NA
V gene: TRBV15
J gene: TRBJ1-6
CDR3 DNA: TGTGCCACCAGCAGAGATCCGGGCCTAGCGAATTCACCCCTCCACTTT
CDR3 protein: CATSRDPGLANSPLHF

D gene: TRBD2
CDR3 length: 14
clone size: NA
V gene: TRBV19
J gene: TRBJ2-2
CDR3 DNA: TGTGCCAGTAGGTTAGCGGGAGGAGGCGGGGAGCTGTTTTTT
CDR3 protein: CASRLAGGGGELFF

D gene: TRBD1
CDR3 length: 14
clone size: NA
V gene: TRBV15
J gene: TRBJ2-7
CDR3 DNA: TGTGCCACCAGCAGGGACAGGGTACTCAACGAGCAGTACTTC
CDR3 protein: CATSRDRVLNEQYF